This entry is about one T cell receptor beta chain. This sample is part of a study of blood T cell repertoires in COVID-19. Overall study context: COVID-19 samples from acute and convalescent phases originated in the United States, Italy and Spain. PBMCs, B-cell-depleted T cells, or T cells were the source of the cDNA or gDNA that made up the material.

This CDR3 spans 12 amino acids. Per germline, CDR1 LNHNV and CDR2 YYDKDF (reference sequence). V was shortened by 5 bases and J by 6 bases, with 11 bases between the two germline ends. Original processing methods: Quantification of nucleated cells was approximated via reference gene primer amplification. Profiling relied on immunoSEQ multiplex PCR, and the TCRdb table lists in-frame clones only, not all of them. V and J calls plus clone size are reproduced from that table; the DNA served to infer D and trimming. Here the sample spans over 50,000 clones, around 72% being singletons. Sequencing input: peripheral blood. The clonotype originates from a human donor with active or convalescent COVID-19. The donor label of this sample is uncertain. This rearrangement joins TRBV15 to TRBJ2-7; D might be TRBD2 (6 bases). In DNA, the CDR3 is TGTGCCACCAGCTGGGACTTCTTCGAGCAGTACTTC. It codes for CATSWDFFEQYF. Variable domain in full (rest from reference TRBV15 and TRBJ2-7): DAMVIQNPRYQVTQFGKPVTLSCSQTLNHNVMYWYQQKSSQAPKLLFHYYDKDFNNEADTPDNFQSRRPNTSFCFLDIRSPGLGDTAMYLCATSWDFFEQYFGPGTRLTVT.